Described below is a single T cell receptor (beta chain) sequence and its context. The protocol was immunoSEQ multiplex PCR, while the TCRdb copy is restricted to in-frame clones and leaves out a portion. This table has approximately 70,000 clones, roughly 90% appearing once. With V trimmed by 6 bases and J by 0 bases, 7 bases remained unmatched. The CDR3 has 15 residues. Germline-derived CDR1 and CDR2 are MNHNS and SASEGT. This record comes from a study of T cell changes during pregnancy in multiple sclerosis. Source: peripheral blood, taken in the first trimester of pregnancy. This sequence originates from a female donor in good health, enrolled as a control in a pregnancy study. This rearrangement joins TRBV6-1 to TRBJ2-7, with 8 bases aligning to TRBD2. CDR3 in amino acids: CASSDTGTSSYEQYF. The CDR3 coding sequence is TGTGCCAGCAGCGATACCGGGACTAGCTCCTACGAGCAGTACTTC.